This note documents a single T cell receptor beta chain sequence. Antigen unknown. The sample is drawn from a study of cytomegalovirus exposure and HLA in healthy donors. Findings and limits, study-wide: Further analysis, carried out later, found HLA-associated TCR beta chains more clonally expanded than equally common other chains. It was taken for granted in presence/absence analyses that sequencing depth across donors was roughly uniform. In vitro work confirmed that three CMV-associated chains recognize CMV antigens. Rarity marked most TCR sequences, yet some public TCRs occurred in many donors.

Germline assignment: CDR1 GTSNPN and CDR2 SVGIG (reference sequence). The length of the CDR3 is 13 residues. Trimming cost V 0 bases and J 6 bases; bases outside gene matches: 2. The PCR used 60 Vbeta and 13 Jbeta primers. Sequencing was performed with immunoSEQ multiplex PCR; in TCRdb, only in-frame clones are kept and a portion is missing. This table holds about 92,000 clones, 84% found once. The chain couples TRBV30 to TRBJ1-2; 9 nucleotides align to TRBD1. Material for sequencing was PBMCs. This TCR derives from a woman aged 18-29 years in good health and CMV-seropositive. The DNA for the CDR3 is TGTGCCTGGAGTGTACAGGGGGCGGATGGCTACACCTTC. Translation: CAWSVQGADGYTF. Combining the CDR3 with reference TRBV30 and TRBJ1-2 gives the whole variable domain SQTIHQWPATLVQPVGSPLSLECTVEGTSNPNLYWYRQAAGRGLQLLFYSVGIGQISSEVPQNLSASRPQDRQFILSSKKLLLSDSGFYLCAWSVQGADGYTFGSGTRLTVV.